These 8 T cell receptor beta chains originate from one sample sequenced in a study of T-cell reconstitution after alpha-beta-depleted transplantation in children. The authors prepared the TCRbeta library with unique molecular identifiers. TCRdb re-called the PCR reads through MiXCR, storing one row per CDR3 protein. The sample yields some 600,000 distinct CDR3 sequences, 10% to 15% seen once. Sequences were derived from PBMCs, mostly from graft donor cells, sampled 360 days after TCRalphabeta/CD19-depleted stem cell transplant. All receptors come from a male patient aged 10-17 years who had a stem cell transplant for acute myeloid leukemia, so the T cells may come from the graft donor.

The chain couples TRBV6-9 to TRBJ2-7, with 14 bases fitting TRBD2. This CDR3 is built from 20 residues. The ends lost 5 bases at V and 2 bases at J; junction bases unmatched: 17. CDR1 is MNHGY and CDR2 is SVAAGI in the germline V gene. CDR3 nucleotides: TGTGCCAGCAGTCCTCCCGGTCCCGGGACTAGCGGGAGATTTACCTACGAGCAGTACTTC. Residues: CASSPPGPGTSGRFTYEQYF.

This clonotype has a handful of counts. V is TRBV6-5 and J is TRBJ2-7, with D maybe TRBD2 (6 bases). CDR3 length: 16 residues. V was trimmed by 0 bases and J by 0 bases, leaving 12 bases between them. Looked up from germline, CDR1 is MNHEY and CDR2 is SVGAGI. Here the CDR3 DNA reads TGTGCCAGCAGTTACTCCGGGACTCTGAGCTCCTACGAGCAGTACTTC. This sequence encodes CASSYSGTLSSYEQYF.

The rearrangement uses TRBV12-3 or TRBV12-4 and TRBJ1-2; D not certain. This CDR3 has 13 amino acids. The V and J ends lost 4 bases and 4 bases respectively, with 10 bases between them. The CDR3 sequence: CASSSLALYGYTF. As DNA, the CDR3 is TGTGCCAGCAGTTCATTGGCCCTCTATGGCTACACCTTC.

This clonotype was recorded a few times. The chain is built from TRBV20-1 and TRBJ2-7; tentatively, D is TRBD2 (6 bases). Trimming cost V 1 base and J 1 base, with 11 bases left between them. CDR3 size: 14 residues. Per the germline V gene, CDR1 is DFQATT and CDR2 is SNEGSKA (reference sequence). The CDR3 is CSARGSGWSYEQYF. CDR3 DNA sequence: TGCAGTGCTAGAGGGAGCGGGTGGTCCTACGAGCAGTACTTC.

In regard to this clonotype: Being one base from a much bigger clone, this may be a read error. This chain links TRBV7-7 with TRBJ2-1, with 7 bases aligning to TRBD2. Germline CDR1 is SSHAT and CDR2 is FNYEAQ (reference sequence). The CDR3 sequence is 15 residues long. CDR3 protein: CARSLDGGGKDEQFF. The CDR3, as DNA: TGTGCTCGCAGCTTAGACGGGGGAGGGAAGGATGAGCAGTTCTTC. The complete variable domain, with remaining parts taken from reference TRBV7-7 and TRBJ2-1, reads GAGVSQSPRYKVTKRGQDVTLRCDPISSHATLYWYQQALGQGPEFLTYFNYEAQPDKSGLPSDRFSAERPEGSISTLTIQRTEQRDSAMYRCARSLDGGGKDEQFFGPGTRLTVL.

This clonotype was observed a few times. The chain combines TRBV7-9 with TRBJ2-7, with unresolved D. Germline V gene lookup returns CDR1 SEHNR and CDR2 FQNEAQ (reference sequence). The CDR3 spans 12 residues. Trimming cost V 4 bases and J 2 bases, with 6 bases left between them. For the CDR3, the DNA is TGTGCCAGCAGCTCTATACCCTACGAGCAGTACTTC. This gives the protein CASSSIPYEQYF.

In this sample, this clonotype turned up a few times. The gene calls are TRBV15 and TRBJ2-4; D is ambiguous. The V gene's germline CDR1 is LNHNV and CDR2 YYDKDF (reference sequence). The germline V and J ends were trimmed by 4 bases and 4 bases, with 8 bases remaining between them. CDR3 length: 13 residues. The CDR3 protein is CATSTTQKNIQYF. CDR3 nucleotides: TGTGCCACCAGCACTACACAGAAAAACATTCAGTACTTC. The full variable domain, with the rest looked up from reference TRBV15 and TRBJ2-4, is DAMVIQNPRYQVTQFGKPVTLSCSQTLNHNVMYWYQQKSSQAPKLLFHYYDKDFNNEADTPDNFQSRRPNTSFCFLDIRSPGLGDTAMYLCATSTTQKNIQYFGAGTRLSVL.

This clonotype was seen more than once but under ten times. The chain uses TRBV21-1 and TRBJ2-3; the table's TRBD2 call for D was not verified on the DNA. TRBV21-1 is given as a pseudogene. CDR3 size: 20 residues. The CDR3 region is CASSENPQAVTVSSTDTQYF. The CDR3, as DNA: TGTGCCAGCAGCGAAAACCCTCAAGCGGTGACAGTGTCTAGCACAGATACGCAGTATTTT.